A single count supports the clone carrying this T cell receptor beta chain. These data are taken from a study of OX40 agonist ivuxolimab in advanced cancers. On the study more broadly: The group had a mean age of around 64 years, ranged from about 20 to 80, and was 80% to 90% male. One hepatocellular carcinoma and a couple of cutaneous melanoma patients partially responded.

Patients were ruled out by autoimmune disease history or systemic immunosuppression. Sequencing was performed with immunoSEQ multiplex PCR; in TCRdb, only in-frame clones are kept and a portion is missing. This table holds some 20,000 clones, about 87% found once. The length of the CDR3 is 15 residues. V shed 4 bases and J shed 1 base, with 13 bases lying between them. Germline V gives CDR1 SEHNR, CDR2 FQNEAQ (reference sequence). This chain uses TRBV7-9 with TRBJ1-1; D is unresolved. The TCR sequence derives from an adult with an advanced solid tumor such as melanoma, head and neck, liver or kidney cancer. Material: CD4+ or CD8+ T cells sorted from blood, obtained in a trial of the OX40 agonist ivuxolimab. The CDR3 region is CASSSLRTGNTEAFF. Written as DNA, the CDR3 is TGTGCCAGCAGCTCATTACGGACGGGGAACACTGAAGCTTTCTTT. Looking up the rest from reference TRBV7-9 and TRBJ1-1 gives the full variable domain: DTGVSQNPRHKITKRGQNVTFRCDPISEHNRLYWYRQTLGQGPEFLTYFQNEAQLEKSRLLSDRFSAERPKGSFSTLEIQRTEQGDSAMYLCASSSLRTGNTEAFFGQGTRLTVV.